The source of this T cell receptor beta chain is a study of blood T cell repertoires in COVID-19. Method: immunoSEQ multiplex PCR; TCRdb's copy keeps in-frame clones and lacks some. The data hold some 110,000 clones, with about 93% observed a single time. Sequencing was performed on peripheral blood. The source is a man between 45 and 60 years old with COVID-19, enrolled during active disease.

The CDR3 region is CASSDLPDWGSLDTQYF. The CDR3 bases are TGTGCCAGCAGTGACCTCCCCGACTGGGGCTCATTAGATACGCAGTATTTT. The V call is TRBV25-1, the J call TRBJ2-3; tentatively, D is TRBD1 (5 bases). CDR1 and CDR2 from the germline V gene are MGHDK and SYGVNS. This CDR3 has 17 residues. The germline V and J ends were trimmed by 3 bases and 5 bases, with 21 bases remaining between them.